These T cell receptor beta chains were read from a single sample in a study of CD8 T cells in Susac syndrome. TCRdb called the immunoSEQ multiplex PCR reads again in MiXCR, with one record for every CDR3 protein. This table holds under 95,000 distinct CDR3 sequences, around 93% found once. Sequencing was done on a sample of CD8+ T cells from PBMCs. The receptor source for this set is a human donor with Susac syndrome. Each CDR3 is given with its conserved first and last residue. D genes are given only for firm matches. Size is stated for part of the rows, as once, few or many counts, or as a class when the clone is expanded.

D gene,V gene,clone size,J gene,CDR3 protein,CDR3 DNA
.,TRBV12-3/TRBV12-4,.,TRBJ1-5,CASSFGRDNQPQHF,TGTGCCAGCAGTTTTGGGAGGGACAATCAGCCCCAGCATTTT
.,TRBV12-3/TRBV12-4,.,TRBJ2-2,CASRNRDSYTGELFF,TGTGCCAGCCGTAACCGGGACTCTTACACCGGGGAGCTGTTTTTT
.,TRBV20-1,.,TRBJ1-2,CSAPTSYGYTF,TGCAGTGCCCCGACAAGCTATGGCTACACCTTC
TRBD2,TRBV5-6,.,TRBJ2-7,CASNFGRAYEQYF,TGTGCCAGCAACTTCGGGAGGGCCTACGAGCAGTACTTC
.,TRBV19,.,TRBJ2-1,CASSIGPGVGYNEQFF,TGTGCCAGTAGTATCGGGCCGGGAGTAGGGTACAATGAGCAGTTCTTC
.,TRBV12-3/TRBV12-4,.,TRBJ2-1,CASTDRRSEQFF,TGTGCCAGCACCGACCGACGAAGTGAGCAGTTCTTC
.,TRBV12-3/TRBV12-4,few,TRBJ2-1,CASSFPYNEQFF,TGTGCCAGCAGTTTTCCCTACAATGAGCAGTTCTTC
TRBD1,TRBV11-2,.,TRBJ1-1,CASSLAGTGEPNTEAFF,TGTGCCAGCAGCTTAGCCGGGACAGGAGAACCTAACACTGAAGCTTTCTTT
.,TRBV3-1,once,TRBJ1-5,CASSQDRGWDQPQHF,TGTGCCAGCAGCCAAGACCGGGGCTGGGATCAGCCCCAGCATTTT
TRBD1,TRBV27,.,TRBJ2-5,CASTSGQGETQYF,TGTGCCAGCACCAGCGGACAGGGAGAGACCCAGTACTTC
.,TRBV5-4,.,TRBJ2-7,CASSFLRGPSWDEQYF,TGTGCCAGCAGCTTTCTCCGAGGCCCATCCTGGGACGAGCAGTACTTC
TRBD1,TRBV12-3/TRBV12-4,.,TRBJ1-5,CASSLTTGGFGQPQHF,TGTGCCAGCAGTTTAACGACAGGGGGCTTCGGGCAGCCCCAGCATTTT
TRBD1,TRBV30,.,TRBJ1-2,CACYSQPTDREGGYTF,TGTGCCTGCTACTCCCAGCCAACCGACAGGGAGGGAGGCTACACCTTC
TRBD2,TRBV27,.,TRBJ2-5,CASSPGGGGETQYF,TGTGCCAGCAGCCCCGGGGGGGGCGGAGAGACCCAGTACTTC
.,TRBV4-3,.,TRBJ1-2,CASSQAGWNGYTF,TGCGCCAGCAGCCAAGCCGGTTGGAATGGCTACACCTTC
.,TRBV7-9,.,TRBJ2-1,CASSRASNEQFF,TGTGCCAGCAGCCGAGCCTCCAATGAGCAGTTCTTC
TRBD1,TRBV9,.,TRBJ2-3,CASSAETGATDTQYF,TGTGCCAGCAGCGCCGAGACAGGGGCCACAGATACGCAGTATTTT
.,TRBV19,.,TRBJ2-1,CASSMWAGGGTEQFF,TGTGCCAGTAGTATGTGGGCAGGGGGAGGTACTGAGCAGTTCTTC
.,TRBV27,.,TRBJ2-1,CASSLFASSYNEQFF,TGTGCCAGCAGTTTATTTGCGAGTTCATACAATGAGCAGTTCTTC
.,TRBV6-2/TRBV6-3,.,TRBJ2-1,CASSYSIEQFF,TGTGCCAGCAGTTACTCGATTGAGCAGTTCTTC
.,TRBV15,.,TRBJ2-3,CATSPGRGNTDTQYF,TGTGCCACCAGCCCGGGGCGGGGAAACACAGATACGCAGTATTTT
.,TRBV9,.,TRBJ2-1,CASSVAPGVGESDNEQFF,TGTGCCAGCAGCGTAGCCCCCGGGGTGGGGGAGTCCGACAATGAGCAGTTCTTC
TRBD2,TRBV11-2,.,TRBJ2-2,CASSSLAGGITGELFF,TGTGCCAGCAGCTCATTAGCGGGAGGGATCACCGGGGAGCTGTTTTTT
TRBD1,TRBV14,.,TRBJ2-5,CASSYGTAQETQYF,TGTGCCAGCAGCTACGGGACAGCTCAAGAGACCCAGTACTTC
.,TRBV12-3/TRBV12-4,once,TRBJ2-2,CASTPLGELFF,TGTGCCAGCACCCCCCTCGGGGAGCTGTTTTTT
.,TRBV30,.,TRBJ2-1,CAWSGGYYNEQFF,TGTGCCTGGAGCGGCGGATACTACAATGAGCAGTTCTTC
TRBD1,TRBV24-1,.,TRBJ2-7,CATSDGTGESYEQYF,TGTGCCACCAGTGATGGGACAGGGGAGTCCTACGAGCAGTACTTC
.,TRBV24-1,once,TRBJ2-6,CATSGGSGANVLTF,TGTGCCACCTCGGGCGGCTCTGGGGCCAACGTCCTGACTTTC
.,TRBV9,once,TRBJ1-1,CASSEGDADQWNTEAFF,TGTGCCAGCAGCGAGGGGGATGCGGACCAATGGAACACTGAAGCTTTCTTT
.,TRBV20-1,.,TRBJ2-5,CSARDLEGIETQYF,TGCAGTGCTAGAGATCTCGAGGGAATTGAGACCCAGTACTTC
.,TRBV19,.,TRBJ1-1,CASKVGSTEAFF,TGTGCCAGTAAAGTCGGAAGTACTGAAGCTTTCTTT
TRBD2,TRBV7-9,.,TRBJ2-5,CASNPGGEQTQYF,TGTGCCAGCAATCCCGGGGGGGAGCAGACCCAGTACTTC
.,TRBV7-6,.,TRBJ1-5,CASSYLIRECNQPQHF,TGTGCCAGCAGCTACCTTATAAGGGAGTGTAATCAGCCCCAGCATTTT
TRBD1,TRBV4-2,.,TRBJ2-2,CASSQDTGGTGELFF,TGTGCCAGCAGCCAAGATACAGGGGGCACCGGGGAGCTGTTTTTT
.,TRBV29-1,.,TRBJ1-1,CSVSDSEHTEAFF,TGCAGCGTTTCGGACAGTGAACACACTGAAGCTTTCTTT
.,TRBV6-5,.,TRBJ2-1,CASSYSLVNEQFF,TGTGCCAGCAGTTACTCCCTAGTTAATGAGCAGTTCTTC
.,TRBV6-5,.,TRBJ2-5,CASSLSKGLGETQYF,TGTGCCAGCAGTCTCAGCAAGGGGTTGGGGGAGACCCAGTACTTC